This entry lists 19 T cell receptor beta chains sequenced from one sample in a study of PD-1 blockade in classical Hodgkin lymphoma. All patients experienced relapse after autologous stem cell transplantation, and brentuximab vedotin exposure was variable. Produced via immunoSEQ multiplex PCR; TCRdb's table is partial and in-frame only. Of approximately 22,000 clones detected, 73% appear once; the ten largest clones hold approximately 25%. This sample comprised peripheral blood mononuclear cells (PBMCs), obtained before the second cycle of nivolumab. The receptors stem from a human donor with classical Hodgkin lymphoma.

This sequence joins TRBV28 and TRBJ2-3; TRBD2 matches at 8 bases. V gave up 4 bases and J gave up 6 bases; unmatched junction bases: 6. The germline CDR1 and CDR2 sequences are MDHEN and SYDVKM. The CDR3 contains 14 residues. The CDR3: CASSSAGGGDTQYF. In DNA, the CDR3 is TGTGCCAGCAGTTCCGCGGGAGGAGGGGATACGCAGTATTTT.

The rearrangement joins TRBV6-1 to TRBJ2-5; the D is unclear. The germline V and J ends were trimmed by 3 bases and 5 bases, with 7 bases remaining between them. Germline assignment: CDR1 MNHNS and CDR2 SASEGT. This CDR3 has 12 amino acids. CDR3 bases: TGTGCCAGCAGTGACCATAGGGAGACCCAGTACTTC. It encodes CASSDHRETQYF.

The chain combines TRBV5-1 with TRBJ2-1, with D tentatively TRBD1 (5 bases). This CDR3 has 22 amino acids. The V end lost 5 bases, the J end lost 0 bases, and 33 bases lay between the germline ends. Per the germline V gene, CDR1 is SGHRS and CDR2 is YFSETQ. CDR3 amino acids: CASSSPRSRALLTINSYNEQFF. The CDR3 nucleotides read TGCGCCAGCAGTTCTCCCAGGTCCAGGGCCCTTTTGACCATTAACTCCTACAATGAGCAGTTCTTC. Combining the CDR3 with reference TRBV5-1 and TRBJ2-1 gives the whole variable domain KAGVTQTPRYLIKTRGQQVTLSCSPISGHRSVSWYQQTPGQGLQFLFEYFSETQRNKGNFPGRFSGRQFSNSRSEMNVSTLELGDSALYLCASSSPRSRALLTINSYNEQFFGPGTRLTVL.

The chain couples TRBV4-1 to TRBJ1-5, with unresolved D. Trimming pared 0 bases from V and 2 bases from J, leaving 11 bases between. CDR1 and CDR2 (germline): MGHRA, YSYEKL. This CDR3 is 16 amino acids long. CDR3 residues: CASSQDGGLGNQPQHF. In DNA, the CDR3 is TGCGCCAGCAGCCAAGATGGAGGGCTGGGCAATCAGCCCCAGCATTTT.

The sample holds a few counts of this clone. The V call is TRBV5-6, the J call TRBJ2-7; either TRBD1 or TRBD2 may fit D (5 bases each). V was shortened by 2 bases and J by 3 bases, with 9 bases between the two germline ends. Per germline, CDR1 SGHDT and CDR2 YYEEEE. The CDR3 covers 13 residues. The CDR3 is CASSFGGGYEQYF. In nucleotides, the CDR3 is TGTGCCAGCAGCTTTGGTGGGGGCTACGAGCAGTACTTC.

The chain carries TRBV4-1 and TRBJ2-7; 14 bases fit TRBD2. Germline lookup yields CDR1 MGHRA and CDR2 YSYEKL. V was clipped by 4 bases and J by 3 bases; unmatched bases: 2. CDR3 length equals 15 residues. CDR3 protein: CASSPGTSGSYEQYF. CDR3 DNA: TGCGCCAGCAGCCCCGGGACTAGCGGGAGCTACGAGCAGTACTTC.

The chain links TRBV6-6 to TRBJ2-7, with 9 bases aligning to TRBD2. CDR1 is MNHNY, CDR2 SVGAGI, per germline (reference sequence). The CDR3 is 15 amino acids. V gave up 2 bases and J gave up 4 bases; unmatched junction bases: 6. DNA for the CDR3: TGTGCCAGCAGTTACAATCCTAGCGGGACTTACGAGCAGTACTTC. Translated, it gives CASSYNPSGTYEQYF.

This clone was seen only a few times. The rearrangement uses TRBV5-1 and TRBJ1-3; D possibly corresponds to TRBD1 (5 bases). V was pared by 4 bases and J by 0 bases, with 14 bases between. The CDR3 runs 16 residues. The germline V gene has CDR1 SGHRS and CDR2 YFSETQ. The CDR3 DNA reads as TGCGCCAGCAGCGTGGGGCCGCACAACTCTGGAAACACCATATATTTT. This translates into CASSVGPHNSGNTIYF.

The V and J genes are TRBV27 and TRBJ2-7; no reliable D call. CDR3 size: 14 residues. Germline CDR1 reads MNHEY; CDR2 reads SMNVEV (reference sequence). V lost 0 bases to trimming and J lost 0 bases, with 6 bases between them. The CDR3 is CASSLSFLSYEQYF. The CDR3 nucleotides read TGTGCCAGCAGTTTATCGTTTCTCTCCTACGAGCAGTACTTC.

The CDR3, as DNA: TGTGCCAGCAGTGGGGCAGATGGGACGTCAGCCGCACCCCTCCACTTT. As protein: CASSGADGTSAAPLHF. The gene calls are TRBV25-1 and TRBJ1-6; D possibly corresponds to TRBD1 (5 bases). Germline V gene sequence: CDR1 MGHDK, CDR2 SYGVNS. Trimming removed 4 bases from V and 11 bases from J, with 21 bases in between. This CDR3 spans 16 amino acids. Based on the CDR3 plus reference TRBV25-1 and TRBJ1-6, the full variable domain is EADIYQTPRYLVIGTGKKITLECSQTMGHDKMYWYQQDPGMELHLIHYSYGVNSTEKGDLSSESTVSRIRTEHFPLTLESARPSHTSQYLCASSGADGTSAAPLHFGNGTRLTVT.

Only one count was recorded for this clone. The J gene is TRBJ2-1, the V gene TRBV6-1, with TRBD2 identical over 11 bases. Per the germline V gene, CDR1 is MNHNS and CDR2 is SASEGT. V lost 8 bases to trimming and J lost 8 bases; unmatched junction nucleotides: 5. CDR3 length equals 13 residues. The CDR3 is CASLAGGHYEQFF. CDR3 bases: TGTGCCAGCTTAGCGGGAGGGCATTATGAGCAGTTCTTC.

The chain employs TRBV11-2 and TRBJ2-1, with D possibly TRBD1 on 6 matching bases. The CDR3 is 15 residues long. CDR1 is SGHAT and CDR2 is FQNNGV in the germline V gene. Trimming cost V 5 bases and J 5 bases, with 16 bases left between them. The CDR3 DNA reads as TGTGCCAGCAGCCCCATAACAGGGATAGACAATGAGCAGTTCTTC. Its translation: CASSPITGIDNEQFF.

This chain connects TRBV7-6 to TRBJ2-3; D is unclear. CDR3 length: 16 amino acids. Germline lookup yields CDR1 SGHVS and CDR2 FNYEAQ. V lost 1 base and J lost 0, with 11 bases in between. Here the CDR3 reads CASSLGPSLSTDTQYF. The CDR3 nucleotides read TGTGCCAGCAGCTTAGGACCATCCCTGAGCACAGATACGCAGTATTTT.

This clone appeared once. This chain links TRBV7-9 with TRBJ2-1; unclear D gene. The V gene lost 4 bases and the J gene lost 5 bases, with 15 bases spanning the gap. Germline values: CDR1 SEHNR, CDR2 FQNEAQ (reference sequence). This CDR3 comprises 15 residues. The CDR3 nucleotides read TGTGCCAGCAGCTACGCGAGTCAATGGGACAATGAGCAGTTCTTC. Its protein product is CASSYASQWDNEQFF.

This CDR3 is CASRGEQGENTGELFF. CDR3 nucleotide sequence: TGTGCCAGCAGGGGTGAGCAGGGGGAGAACACCGGGGAGCTGTTTTTT. The rearrangement joins TRBV27 to TRBJ2-2, with 7 bases lining up with TRBD1. The germline V gene has CDR1 MNHEY and CDR2 SMNVEV (reference sequence). The V and J ends lost 6 bases and 1 base, in that order; junction bases with no gene match: 8. This CDR3 comprises 16 residues.

The CDR3 region is CAISEGQGAYEQYF. CDR3 bases: TGTGCCATCAGTGAGGGACAGGGGGCCTACGAGCAGTACTTC. V gene TRBV10-3 combines with J gene TRBJ2-7; 10 nucleotides line up with TRBD1. The CDR3 has 14 residues. Losses at the gene ends were 2 bases for V and 2 bases for J; bases not matched to a gene: 0. Germline V gene lookup returns CDR1 ENHRY and CDR2 SYGVKD.

This rearrangement joins TRBV19 to TRBJ2-1; 10 bases match TRBD1. The J segment lost 0 bases and the V segment lost 5 bases, leaving 4 bases of the junction unmatched. Germline CDR1 and CDR2: LNHDA and SQIVND (reference sequence). The CDR3 consists of 16 residues. CDR3 DNA sequence: TGTGCCAGTAGTCCAGGACAGGGGGGCTCCTACAATGAGCAGTTCTTC. Its translation is CASSPGQGGSYNEQFF.

The V and J genes are TRBV5-1 and TRBJ2-3; D uncertain. The CDR3 is 14 residues long. Germline loops: CDR1 SGHRS, CDR2 YFSETQ. Trimming left V 0 bases short and J 0 bases short, with 5 bases between. The CDR3 protein is CASSLEGSTDTQYF. Here the CDR3 DNA reads TGCGCCAGCAGCTTGGAAGGTAGCACAGATACGCAGTATTTT.

The V gene is TRBV5-4, the J gene TRBJ2-3, with D tentatively TRBD2 (6 bases). The V and J ends lost 2 bases and 5 bases respectively, with 12 bases between them. The germline CDR1 and CDR2 sequences are SGHNT and YYREEE (reference sequence). The CDR3 has 14 amino acids. The CDR3 spells CASSFPGERDTQYF. In nucleotides, the CDR3 is TGTGCCAGCAGCTTTCCGGGGGAGAGAGATACGCAGTATTTT.